The subject of this entry is one T cell receptor beta chain. Trimming left V 5 bases short and J 6 bases short, with 14 bases between. Germline CDR1 and CDR2: SGHAT and FQNNGV. The CDR3 runs 14 residues. The sample belongs to a study of response to subunit inactivated influenza vaccine. TCRdb processed the RT-PCR reads anew with MiXCR; each CDR3 protein has one entry. The sample lists around 600,000 distinct CDR3 sequences, approximately 10% occurring once. Another study also made use of these data, one on T cells expressing NK-cell markers. From that second work: Beta-chain TCR cDNA was generated via 5'RACE template switching with UMIs. Underlying the TCR beta repertoires were sorted CD3+CD56+NKG2C+, CD3+CD56+NKG2C- and CD3+CD56-NKG2C+ T cells. NKG2C+ dominant clonotypes from roughly 6 donors made up roughly 1.0-8% of CD8+ T cells. These clonotypes also led the CD3+CD56-NKG2C+ fraction in a few donors.

The TCR sequence derives from a man aged 50 to 60 who received an inactivated influenza vaccine. Sequenced material: PBMCs from blood, taken on the day of vaccination. This chain connects TRBV11-2 to TRBJ2-1; the D call may be TRBD1 or TRBD2 (5 bases each). This chain's CDR3 is CASSRSEGSNEQFF. In nucleotides, the CDR3 is TGTGCCAGCAGCCGCTCCGAGGGGAGCAATGAGCAGTTCTTC. Full variable domain (remainder filled in from reference TRBV11-2 and TRBJ2-1): EAGVAQSPRYKIIEKRQSVAFWCNPISGHATLYWYQQILGQGPKLLIQFQNNGVVDDSQLPKDRFSAERLKGVDSTLKIQPAKLEDSAVYLCASSRSEGSNEQFFGPGTRLTVL.